This T cell receptor (beta chain) originates from a study of CD4+ T cells in melanoma. Study-wide findings and caveats: Reportedly, melanoma neoantigen-specific CD4+ T cells showed varied differentiation states.

In the case of this clone: Its matching antigen is unknown.

Germline V gene lookup returns CDR1 SGHRS and CDR2 YFSETQ. Trimming left V 0 bases short and J 3 bases short, with 9 bases between. The CDR3 has 14 residues. Sequencing used immunoSEQ multiplex PCR; TCRdb keeps in-frame clones, though not all of them. The data show 13,000 or so clones, with about 74% seen just once and around 17% held by the top ten. The sample comprised cells from a culture (not recorded whether cultured in vitro). The gene calls are TRBV5-1 and TRBJ1-2; D uncertain. This receptor was obtained from a human donor with melanoma. This chain's CDR3 is CASSLEPRDYGYTF. Written as DNA, the CDR3 is TGCGCCAGCAGCTTGGAACCCAGAGACTATGGCTACACCTTC.